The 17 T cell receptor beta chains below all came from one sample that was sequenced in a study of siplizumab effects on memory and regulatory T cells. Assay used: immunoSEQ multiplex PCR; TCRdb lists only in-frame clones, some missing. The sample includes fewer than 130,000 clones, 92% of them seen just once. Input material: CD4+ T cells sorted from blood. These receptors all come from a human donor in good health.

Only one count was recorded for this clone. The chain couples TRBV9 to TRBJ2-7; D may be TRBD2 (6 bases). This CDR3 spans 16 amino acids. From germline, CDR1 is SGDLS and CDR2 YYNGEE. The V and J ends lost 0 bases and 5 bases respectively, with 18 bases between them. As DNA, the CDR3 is TGTGCCAGCAGCGTAGCCCCGGGGCGGGACGGGAACGAGCAGTACTTC. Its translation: CASSVAPGRDGNEQYF.

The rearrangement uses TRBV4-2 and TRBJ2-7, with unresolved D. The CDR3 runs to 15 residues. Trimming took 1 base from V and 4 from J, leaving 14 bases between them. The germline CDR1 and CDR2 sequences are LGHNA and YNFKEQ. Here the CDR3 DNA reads TGTGCCAGCAGCCAAGTCTCCGCTAAAGGGTACGAGCAGTACTTC. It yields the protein CASSQVSAKGYEQYF.

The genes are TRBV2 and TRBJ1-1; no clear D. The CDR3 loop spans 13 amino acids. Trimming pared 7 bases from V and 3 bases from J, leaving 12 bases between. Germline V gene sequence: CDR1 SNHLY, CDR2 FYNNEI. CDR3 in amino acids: CASNSVPYTEAFF. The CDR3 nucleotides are TGTGCCAGCAATTCGGTCCCTTACACTGAAGCTTTCTTT. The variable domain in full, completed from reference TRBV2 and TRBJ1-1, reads EPEVTQTPSHQVTQMGQEVILRCVPISNHLYFYWYRQILGQKVEFLVSFYNNEISEKSEIFDDQFSVERPDGSNFTLKIRSTKLEDSAMYFCASNSVPYTEAFFGQGTRLTVV.

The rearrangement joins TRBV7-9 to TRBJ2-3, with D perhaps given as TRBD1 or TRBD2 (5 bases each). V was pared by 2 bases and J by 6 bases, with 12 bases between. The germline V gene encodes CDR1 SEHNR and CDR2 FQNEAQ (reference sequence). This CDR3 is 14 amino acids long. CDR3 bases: TGTGCCAGCAGCTTACGCAGGGTAGCGGATACGCAGTATTTT. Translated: CASSLRRVADTQYF.

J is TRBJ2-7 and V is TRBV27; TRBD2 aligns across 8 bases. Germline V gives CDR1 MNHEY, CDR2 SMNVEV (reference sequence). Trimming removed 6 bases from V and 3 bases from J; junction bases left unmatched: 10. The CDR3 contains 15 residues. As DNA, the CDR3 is TGTGCCAGCAGCTCAGGGGCGGGAGGACACTACGAGCAGTACTTC. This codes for CASSSGAGGHYEQYF.

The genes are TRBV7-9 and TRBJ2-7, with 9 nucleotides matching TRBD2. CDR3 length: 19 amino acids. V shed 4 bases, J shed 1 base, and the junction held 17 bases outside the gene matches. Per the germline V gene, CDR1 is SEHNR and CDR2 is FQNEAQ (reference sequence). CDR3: CASSSPAWGRREGSYEQYF. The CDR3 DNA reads TGTGCCAGCAGCTCCCCGGCTTGGGGACGGCGGGAGGGGTCCTACGAGCAGTACTTC.

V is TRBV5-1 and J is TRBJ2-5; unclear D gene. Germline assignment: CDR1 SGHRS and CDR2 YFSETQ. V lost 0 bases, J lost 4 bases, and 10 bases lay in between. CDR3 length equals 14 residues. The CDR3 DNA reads TGCGCCAGCAGCTTGGAACGGGCCGGAGAGACCCAGTACTTC. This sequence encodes CASSLERAGETQYF.

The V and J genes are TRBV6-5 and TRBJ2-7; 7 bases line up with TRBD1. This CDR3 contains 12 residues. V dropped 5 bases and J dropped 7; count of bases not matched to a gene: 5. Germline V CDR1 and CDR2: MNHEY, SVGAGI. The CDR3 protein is CASSVHRGEQYF. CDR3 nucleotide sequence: TGTGCCAGCAGTGTCCACAGGGGTGAGCAGTACTTC.

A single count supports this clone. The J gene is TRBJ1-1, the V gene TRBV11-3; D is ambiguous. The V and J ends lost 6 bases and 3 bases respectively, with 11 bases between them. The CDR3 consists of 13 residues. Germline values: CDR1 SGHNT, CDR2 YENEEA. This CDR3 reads CASSPDRHTEAFF. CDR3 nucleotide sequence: TGTGCCAGCAGTCCGGACCGCCACACTGAAGCTTTCTTT.

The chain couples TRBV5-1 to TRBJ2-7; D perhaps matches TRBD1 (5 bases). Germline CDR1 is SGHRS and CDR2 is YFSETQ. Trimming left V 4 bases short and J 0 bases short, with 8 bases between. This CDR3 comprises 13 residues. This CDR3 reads CASSPGRSYEQYF. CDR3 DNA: TGCGCCAGCAGCCCAGGGCGCTCCTACGAGCAGTACTTC.

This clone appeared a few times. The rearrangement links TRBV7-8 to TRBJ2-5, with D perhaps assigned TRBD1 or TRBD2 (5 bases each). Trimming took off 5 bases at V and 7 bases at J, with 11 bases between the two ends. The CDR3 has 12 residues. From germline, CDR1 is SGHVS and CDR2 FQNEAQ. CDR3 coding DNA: TGTGCCAGCAGCAAACGGGGCGCGACCCAGTACTTC. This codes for CASSKRGATQYF.

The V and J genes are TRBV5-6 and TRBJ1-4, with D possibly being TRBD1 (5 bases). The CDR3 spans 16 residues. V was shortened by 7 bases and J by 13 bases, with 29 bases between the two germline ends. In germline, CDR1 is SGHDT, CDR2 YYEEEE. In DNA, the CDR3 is TGTGCCAGCCGGCCCCCCCGGGACGTTATTATGTTGGGACTGTTTTTT. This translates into CASRPPRDVIMLGLFF. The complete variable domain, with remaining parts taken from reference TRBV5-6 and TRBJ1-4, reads DAGVTQSPTHLIKTRGQQVTLRCSPKSGHDTVSWYQQALGQGPQFIFQYYEEEERQRGNFPDRFSGHQFPNYSSELNVNALLLGDSALYLCASRPPRDVIMLGLFFGSGTQLSVL.

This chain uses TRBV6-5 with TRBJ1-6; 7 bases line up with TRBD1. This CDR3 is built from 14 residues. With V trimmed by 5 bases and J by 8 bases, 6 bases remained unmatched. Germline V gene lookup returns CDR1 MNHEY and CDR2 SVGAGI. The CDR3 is CASSRDSSDSPLHF. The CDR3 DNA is TGTGCCAGCAGTCGGGACAGCAGCGATTCACCCCTCCACTTT.

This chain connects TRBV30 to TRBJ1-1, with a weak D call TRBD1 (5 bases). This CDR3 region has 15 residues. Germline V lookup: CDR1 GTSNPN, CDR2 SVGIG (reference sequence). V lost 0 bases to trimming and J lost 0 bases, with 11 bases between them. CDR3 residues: CAWSVLGRMNTEAFF. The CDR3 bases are TGTGCCTGGAGTGTACTGGGACGGATGAACACTGAAGCTTTCTTT.

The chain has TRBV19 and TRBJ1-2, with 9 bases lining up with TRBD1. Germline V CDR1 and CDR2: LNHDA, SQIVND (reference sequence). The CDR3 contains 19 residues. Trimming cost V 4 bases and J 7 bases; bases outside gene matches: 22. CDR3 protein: CASSTSSGQGAGRIRGYTF. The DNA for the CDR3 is TGTGCCAGTAGTACCTCCTCGGGACAGGGAGCAGGGCGGATTCGTGGCTACACCTTC.

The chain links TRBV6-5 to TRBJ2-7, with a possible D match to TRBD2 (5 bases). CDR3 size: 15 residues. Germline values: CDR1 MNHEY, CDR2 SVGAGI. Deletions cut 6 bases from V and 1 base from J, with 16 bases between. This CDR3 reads CASRRASTLSYEQYF. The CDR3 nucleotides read TGTGCCAGCAGGCGGGCCTCCACTTTATCCTACGAGCAGTACTTC.

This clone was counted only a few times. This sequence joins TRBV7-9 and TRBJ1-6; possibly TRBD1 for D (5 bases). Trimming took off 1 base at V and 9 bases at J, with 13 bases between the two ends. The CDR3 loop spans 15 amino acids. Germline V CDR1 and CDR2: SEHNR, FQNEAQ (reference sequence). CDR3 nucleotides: TGTGCCAGCAGCTTAGACAGACAGTGGGGTTCACCCCTCCACTTT. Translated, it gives CASSLDRQWGSPLHF.